This TCR beta chain was recovered during a study of vaccination effects on CD4 cells after COVID-19. Findings and limits, study-wide: Both infection-induced and vaccine-induced clones contracted markedly at late post-vaccination timepoints.

Prior to sequencing, the ViraFEST assay stimulated PBMC with viral peptide pools, which expanded the antigen-specific CD4+ T cells. CD4+ T cell isolation took place after approximately ten days of culture. Either the mRNA-1273 or the BNT162b2 vaccine was given to participants as two doses. After two million PBMC were placed in each well, they were cultured with approximately 9.4 IU/ml IL-2 and approximately 10 ug/ml peptides. Repertoires were generated with immunoSEQ multiplex PCR, while TCRdb's copy carries only in-frame clones and drops some. The sample includes 20,000 to 30,000 clones, roughly two thirds of them seen just once. This clone was counted a few times. The antigen is unknown. The TCR originated in a human donor who received a COVID-19 vaccine. The sequencing used CD4+ T cells from PBMCs cultured with SARS-CoV-2 spike peptides, collected after COVID-19 vaccination.

The CDR3 DNA reads as TGTGCCAGCAGCTTAGAATATCTGGGTAGGGCCCAGTACTTC. Its protein product is CASSLEYLGRAQYF. This rearrangement joins TRBV7-2 to TRBJ2-5; D is undetermined. The germline V gene encodes CDR1 SGHTA and CDR2 FQGNSA. V was trimmed by 1 base and J by 9 bases, leaving 15 bases between them. There are 14 residues in the CDR3.